Listed below are T cell receptor beta chains from one sample, sequenced in a study of memory CD4+ T cells and cytomegalovirus serostatus. Generated by immunoSEQ multiplex PCR, the TCRdb table keeps only in-frame clones and is missing some. The data contain 35,000 to 45,000 clones, about four fifths of them singletons. Sequencing used memory CD4+ T cells from blood. The origin of the receptors is an adult in good health and CMV-seronegative. Both conserved end residues are part of each CDR3. A D gene is named only where the DNA matches it firmly. Size is omitted from some rows. Given values are once, few, many or a class for expanded clones.

abundance	d_gene	v_gene	j_gene	len	CDR3nt	CDR3aa
few	.	TRBV6-1	TRBJ1-6	11	TGTGCCAGCAGTGGAAATTCACCCCTCCACTTT	CASSGNSPLHF
.	TRBD1	TRBV2	TRBJ1-2	14	TGTGCCAGCAGTGGGGCCAGGGGGCGAGATGGCTACACCTTC	CASSGARGRDGYTF
.	.	TRBV7-9	TRBJ2-5	13	TGTGCCAGCAGCTTCTTTGGGGGAGAGACCCAGTACTTC	CASSFFGGETQYF
.	.	TRBV7-3	TRBJ2-5	15	TGTGCCAGCTCGTATCTGGGGGGACAGCAAGAGACCCAGTACTTC	CASSYLGGQQETQYF
.	.	TRBV7-9	TRBJ1-2	12	TGTGCCAGCAGCTCCACGGACACGGGCTACACCTTC	CASSSTDTGYTF
.	.	TRBV19	TRBJ1-5	16	TGTGCCAGTAGTAATGTTCGGGACACAGGCGATCAGCCCCAGCATTTT	CASSNVRDTGDQPQHF
.	TRBD1	TRBV7-8	TRBJ1-1	14	TGTGCCAGCAGACTAGGGACAGCGAACACTGAAGCTTTCTTT	CASRLGTANTEAFF
.	TRBD1	TRBV5-1	TRBJ1-6	17	TGCGCCAGCAGCTTAGGCTCGTCCGGGACAGGGGGATCACCCCTCCACTTT	CASSLGSSGTGGSPLHF
.	TRBD1	TRBV6-6	TRBJ2-7	12	TGTGCCAGCAGAGGACAGGGCTACGAGCAGTACTTC	CASRGQGYEQYF
.	.	TRBV9	TRBJ1-2	13	TGTGCCAGCAGCGTTGGAGGGGAGACAGGCTACACCTTC	CASSVGGETGYTF
.	TRBD1	TRBV4-1	TRBJ1-6	15	TGCGCCAGCAGCCTCCGGGACAGGGATAATTCACCCCTCCACTTT	CASSLRDRDNSPLHF
.	.	TRBV7-8	TRBJ1-5	15	TGTGCCAGCAGTGTTACATCAGGGGATGGTCAGCCCCAGCATTTT	CASSVTSGDGQPQHF
few	.	TRBV30	TRBJ1-3	10	TGTGCCTGTTGTGGAAACACCATATATTTT	CACCGNTIYF
.	.	TRBV28	TRBJ2-2	17	TGTGCCAGCAGTCTGGGGGGACAGCATACAAAGGGGGGGGAGCTGTTTTTT	CASSLGGQHTKGGELFF
.	.	TRBV27	TRBJ1-1	16	TGTGCCAGCAGTTTAAGGGGAGGAGGGATGAACACTGAAGCTTTCTTT	CASSLRGGGMNTEAFF
.	TRBD1	TRBV10-3	TRBJ1-2	12	TGTGCCATCTCGAGGGGGCCTGATGGCTACACCTTC	CAISRGPDGYTF
.	TRBD1	TRBV6-1	TRBJ1-1	14	TGTGCCAGCAGTGAACCGGGACAGGTCTTACAAGCTTTCTTT	CASSEPGQVLQAFF
once	.	TRBV6-1	TRBJ1-5	15	TGTGCCAGCAGGTGGGTAGGGGATAGCAATCAGCCCCAGCATTTT	CASRWVGDSNQPQHF
.	.	TRBV7-3	TRBJ1-6	14	TGTGCCAGCAGCTTAAACAGCGCGGGTTCACCCCTCCACTTT	CASSLNSAGSPLHF
.	TRBD2	TRBV6-5	TRBJ2-7	15	TGTGCCAGCCAAACAGGCGGCGGGGGGGCCTACGAGCAGTACTTC	CASQTGGGGAYEQYF
.	TRBD1	TRBV20-1	TRBJ1-1	11	TGCAGTGCTACCGGACAGGGGCGCGCTTTCTTT	CSATGQGRAFF
.	.	TRBV6-5	TRBJ1-5	14	TGTGCCAGCAGTTACTCGGTGAAGGGTCAGCCCCAGCATTTT	CASSYSVKGQPQHF
.	.	TRBV21-1	TRBJ2-7	16	TGTGCCAGCAGCAAAGGTCCACTAGCGGGGCCCTACGAGCAGTACTTC	CASSKGPLAGPYEQYF
.	.	TRBV27	TRBJ1-4	12	TGTGCCAGCATGGGGCAGGGTGAAAAACTGTTTTTT	CASMGQGEKLFF
few	TRBD1	TRBV11-2	TRBJ1-4	14	TGTGCCAGCAGCGGGCAGGGGGCAGCTGAAAAACTGTTTTTT	CASSGQGAAEKLFF
.	.	TRBV19	TRBJ2-7	14	TGTGCCAGTGAAAGTCCCCACATGGGAGGAGAGCAGTACTTC	CASESPHMGGEQYF
medium-sized	.	TRBV5-6	TRBJ1-2	17	TGTGCCAGCAGCCCTGGGTGGGAGCGGGGGAGAAGGAATGGCTACACCTTC	CASSPGWERGRRNGYTF
.	TRBD1	TRBV6-5	TRBJ1-2	15	TGTGCCAGCAGTTACTCGCCAGGGGGTATAGGTGGCTACACCTTC	CASSYSPGGIGGYTF